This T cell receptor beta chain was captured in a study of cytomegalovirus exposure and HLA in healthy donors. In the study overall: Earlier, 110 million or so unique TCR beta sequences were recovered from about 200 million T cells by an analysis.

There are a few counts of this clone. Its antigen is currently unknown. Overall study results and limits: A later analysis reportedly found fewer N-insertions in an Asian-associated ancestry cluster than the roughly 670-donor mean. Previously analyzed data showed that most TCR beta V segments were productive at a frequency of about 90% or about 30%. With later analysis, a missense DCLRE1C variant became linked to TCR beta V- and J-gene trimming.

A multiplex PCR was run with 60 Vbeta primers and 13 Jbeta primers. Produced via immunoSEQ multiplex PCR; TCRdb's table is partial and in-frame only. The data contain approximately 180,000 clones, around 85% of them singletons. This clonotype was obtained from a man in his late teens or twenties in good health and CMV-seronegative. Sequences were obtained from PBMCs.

CDR3 sequence reads: CASSGDGNTIYF. The CDR3 DNA is TGTGCCAGCAGTGGAGATGGAAACACCATATATTTT. V usage is TRBV5-4 and J usage is TRBJ1-3; unclear D gene. The CDR3 is 12 residues long. The V and J ends lost 5 bases and 3 bases respectively, with 6 bases between them. The germline CDR1 and CDR2 sequences are SGHNT and YYREEE (reference sequence).